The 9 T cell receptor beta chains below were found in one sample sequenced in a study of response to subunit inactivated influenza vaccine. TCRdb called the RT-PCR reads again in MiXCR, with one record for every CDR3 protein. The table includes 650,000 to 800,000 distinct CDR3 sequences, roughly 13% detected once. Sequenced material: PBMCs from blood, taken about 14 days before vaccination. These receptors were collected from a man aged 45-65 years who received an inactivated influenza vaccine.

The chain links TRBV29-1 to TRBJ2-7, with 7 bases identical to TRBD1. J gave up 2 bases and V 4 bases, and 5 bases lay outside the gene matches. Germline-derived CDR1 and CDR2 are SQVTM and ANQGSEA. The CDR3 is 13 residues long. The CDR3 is CSVVPGQTYEQYF. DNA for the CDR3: TGCAGCGTTGTTCCGGGACAGACCTACGAGCAGTACTTC.

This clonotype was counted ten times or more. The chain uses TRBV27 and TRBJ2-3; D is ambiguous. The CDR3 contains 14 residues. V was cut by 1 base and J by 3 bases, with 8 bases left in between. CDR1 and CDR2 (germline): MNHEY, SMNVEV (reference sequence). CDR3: CASSLLDATDTQYF. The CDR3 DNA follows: TGTGCCAGCAGTTTATTGGATGCGACAGATACGCAGTATTTT.

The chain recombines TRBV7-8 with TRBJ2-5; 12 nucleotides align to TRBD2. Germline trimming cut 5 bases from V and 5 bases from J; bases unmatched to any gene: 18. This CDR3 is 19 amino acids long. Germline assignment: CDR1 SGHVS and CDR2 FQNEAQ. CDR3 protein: CASSPTRSSGRATGETQYF. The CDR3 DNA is TGTGCCAGCAGCCCAACGCGATCTAGCGGGAGGGCGACGGGGGAGACCCAGTACTTC.

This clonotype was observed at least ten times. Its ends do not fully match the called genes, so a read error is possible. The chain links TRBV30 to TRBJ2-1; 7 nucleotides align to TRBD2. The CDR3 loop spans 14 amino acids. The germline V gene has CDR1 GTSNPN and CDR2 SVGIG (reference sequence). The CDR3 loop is CAWSRDYTYNEQFF. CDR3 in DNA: TGTGCCTGGAGCCGGGACTACACCTACAACGAGCAGTTCTTC.

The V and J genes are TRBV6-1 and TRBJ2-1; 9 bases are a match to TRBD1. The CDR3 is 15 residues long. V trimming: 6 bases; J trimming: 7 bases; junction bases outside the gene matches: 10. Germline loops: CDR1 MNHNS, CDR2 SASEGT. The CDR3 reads CASRESGTGKNEQFF. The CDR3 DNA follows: TGTGCCAGCAGGGAATCCGGGACAGGGAAGAATGAGCAGTTCTTC.

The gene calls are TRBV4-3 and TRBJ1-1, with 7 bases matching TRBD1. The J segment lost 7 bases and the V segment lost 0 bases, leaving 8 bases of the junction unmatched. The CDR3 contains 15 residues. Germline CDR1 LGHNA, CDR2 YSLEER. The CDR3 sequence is CASSQDGRGQVEAFF. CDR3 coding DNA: TGCGCCAGCAGCCAAGATGGGAGGGGGCAGGTTGAAGCTTTCTTT.

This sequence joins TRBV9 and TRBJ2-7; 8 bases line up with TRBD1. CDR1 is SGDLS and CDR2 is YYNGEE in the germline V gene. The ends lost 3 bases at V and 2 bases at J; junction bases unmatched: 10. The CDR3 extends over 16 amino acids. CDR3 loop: CASSGVSGTGTYEQYF. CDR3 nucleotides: TGTGCCAGCAGCGGGGTATCCGGGACAGGAACCTACGAGCAGTACTTC.

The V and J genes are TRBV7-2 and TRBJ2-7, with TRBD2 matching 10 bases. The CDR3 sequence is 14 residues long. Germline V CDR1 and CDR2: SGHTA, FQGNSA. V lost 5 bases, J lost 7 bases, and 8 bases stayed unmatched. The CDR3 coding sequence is TGTGCCAGCAGCCGAATGGGGACTAGCGATGAGCAGTACTTC. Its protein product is CASSRMGTSDEQYF.

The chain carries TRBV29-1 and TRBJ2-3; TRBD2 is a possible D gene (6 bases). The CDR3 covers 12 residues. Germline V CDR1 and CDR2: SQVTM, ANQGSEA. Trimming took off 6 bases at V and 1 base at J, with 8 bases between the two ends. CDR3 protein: CSVGTRTDTQYF. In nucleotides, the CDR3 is TGCAGCGTAGGGACTCGCACAGATACGCAGTATTTT.